The 2 T cell receptor beta chains below come from one sample, sequenced in a study of OX40 agonist ivuxolimab in advanced cancers. Sequenced by immunoSEQ multiplex PCR; TCRdb stores in-frame clones only, minus some. There are about 28,000 clones in the sample; roughly 83% occur only once, and 20% to 30% lies in the top ten. Material: CD4+ or CD8+ T cells sorted from blood, obtained in a trial of the OX40 agonist ivuxolimab. These receptors were collected from an adult with an advanced solid tumor such as melanoma, head and neck, liver or kidney cancer.

The chain uses TRBV11-3 and TRBJ2-3; 7 bases match TRBD1. This CDR3 comprises 14 residues. Per germline, CDR1 SGHNT and CDR2 YENEEA. The V segment lost 5 bases and the J segment 2 bases; nucleotides outside the gene matches: 4. The CDR3 DNA is TGTGCCAGCAGCCCGGACAGGATCACAGATACGCAGTATTTT. It encodes CASSPDRITDTQYF.

The rearrangement joins TRBV6-1 to TRBJ2-7, with TRBD2 as a possible D gene (5 bases). V dropped 2 bases and J dropped 6 bases, with 14 bases sitting between them. This CDR3 is 14 amino acids long. Looked up from germline, CDR1 is MNHNS and CDR2 is SASEGT. CDR3 sequence reads: CASSERGFLGEQYF. For the CDR3, the DNA is TGTGCCAGCAGTGAAAGAGGGTTTTTGGGCGAGCAGTACTTC.